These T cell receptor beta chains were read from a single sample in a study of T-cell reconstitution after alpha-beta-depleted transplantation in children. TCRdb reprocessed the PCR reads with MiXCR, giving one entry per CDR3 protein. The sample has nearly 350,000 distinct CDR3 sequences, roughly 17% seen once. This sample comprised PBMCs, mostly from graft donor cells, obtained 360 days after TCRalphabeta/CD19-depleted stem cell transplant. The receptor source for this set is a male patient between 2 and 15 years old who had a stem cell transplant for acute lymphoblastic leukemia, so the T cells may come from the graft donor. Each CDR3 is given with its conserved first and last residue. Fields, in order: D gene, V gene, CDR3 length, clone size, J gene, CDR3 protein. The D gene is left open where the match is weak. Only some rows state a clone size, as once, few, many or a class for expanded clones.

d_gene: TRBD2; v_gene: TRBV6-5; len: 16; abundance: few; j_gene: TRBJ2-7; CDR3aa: CARTKNRLASSYEQYF
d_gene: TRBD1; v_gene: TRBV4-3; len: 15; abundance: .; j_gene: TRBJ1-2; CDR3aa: CASRMNWQGGYGYTF
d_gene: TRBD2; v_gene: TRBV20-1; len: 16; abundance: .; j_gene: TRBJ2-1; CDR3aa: CSARELREGPYNEQFF
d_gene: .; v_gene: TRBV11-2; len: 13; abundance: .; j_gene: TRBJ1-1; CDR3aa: CASSVILNTEAFF
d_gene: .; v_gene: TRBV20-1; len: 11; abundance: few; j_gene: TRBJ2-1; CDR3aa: CSASSPQEQFF
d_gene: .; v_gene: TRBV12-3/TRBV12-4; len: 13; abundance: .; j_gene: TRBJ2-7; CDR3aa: CASRPSPQDEQYF
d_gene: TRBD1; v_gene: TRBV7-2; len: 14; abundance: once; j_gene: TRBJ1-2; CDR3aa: CASSLGSGGLCYTF
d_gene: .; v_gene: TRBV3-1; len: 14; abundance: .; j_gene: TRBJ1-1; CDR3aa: CASSPPTIATEAFF
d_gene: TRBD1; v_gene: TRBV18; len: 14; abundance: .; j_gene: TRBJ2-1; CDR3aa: CANRRDRDYNEQFF
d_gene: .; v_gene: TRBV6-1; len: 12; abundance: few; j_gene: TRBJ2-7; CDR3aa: CLTWRGTYEQYF
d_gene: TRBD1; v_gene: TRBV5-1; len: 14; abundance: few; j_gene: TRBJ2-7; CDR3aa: CASSFRDSYYEQYF
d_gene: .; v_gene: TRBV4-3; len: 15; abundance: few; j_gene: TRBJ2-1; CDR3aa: CASSQEEGSYNEQFF
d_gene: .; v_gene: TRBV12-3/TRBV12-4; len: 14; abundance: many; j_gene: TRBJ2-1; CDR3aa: CASSDRDLNNEQFF
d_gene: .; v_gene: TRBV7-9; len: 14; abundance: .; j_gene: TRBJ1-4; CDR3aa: CASSLGSRGEKLFF